These 5 T cell receptor beta chains were all obtained from the same sample, sequenced in a study of CD4 and CD8 cells across lung adenocarcinoma regions. TCRdb passed the PCR reads through MiXCR, listing each CDR3 protein once. The sample lists about 25,000 distinct CDR3 sequences; under 60% were seen once. Sequenced: CD8+ T cells from the center of a lung tumor. Receptors were obtained from a male donor with lung adenocarcinoma. The CD4 and CD8 labels of this study may be unreliable.

The gene calls are TRBV6-5 and TRBJ2-1; no clear D. Trimming removed 4 bases at V and 2 bases at J, with 3 bases between. The CDR3 runs to 12 residues. Germline V lookup: CDR1 MNHEY, CDR2 SVGAGI. The CDR3 sequence: CASSSPYNEQFF. The CDR3 bases are TGTGCCAGCAGTTCCCCCTACAATGAGCAGTTCTTC.

The gene calls are TRBV7-8 and TRBJ2-5; D gene unclear. The end of the DNA aligns better with TRBJ2-7, so the J call may be wrong. Germline assignment: CDR1 SGHVS and CDR2 FQNEAQ. The length of the CDR3 is 13 residues. CDR3 DNA sequence: TGTGCCAGCAGCTTAGCGGGTGTAAACGAGCAGTACTTC. Its translation: CASSLAGVNEQYF.

This chain connects TRBV5-1 to TRBJ2-5; the D is unclear. The V gene's germline CDR1 is SGHRS and CDR2 YFSETQ. The CDR3 has 14 residues. V was cut by 4 bases and J by 2 bases, with 12 bases left in between. CDR3 in DNA: TGCGCCAGCAGCCTCCATGGGCAACAAGAGACCCAGTACTTC. As protein: CASSLHGQQETQYF. The full variable domain, rest sourced from reference TRBV5-1 and TRBJ2-5, is KAGVTQTPRYLIKTRGQQVTLSCSPISGHRSVSWYQQTPGQGLQFLFEYFSETQRNKGNFPGRFSGRQFSNSRSEMNVSTLELGDSALYLCASSLHGQQETQYFGPGTRLLVL.

This chain links TRBV6-1 with TRBJ1-1, with 10 positions matching TRBD1. CDR1 is MNHNS and CDR2 is SASEGT in the germline V gene. This CDR3 comprises 13 residues. Germline trimming cut 8 bases from V and 8 bases from J; bases unmatched to any gene: 8. The CDR3 region is CASVGQGLPEAFF. Written as DNA, the CDR3 is TGTGCCAGCGTGGGACAGGGGCTCCCAGAAGCTTTCTTT.

As concerns this clonotype: The junction and the germline gene differ at one end; a read error may be behind it. The chain's CDR3 is CGSKGQFATDIQYF. The CDR3 DNA follows: TGTGGCAGCAAGGGGCAGTTTGCCACAGATATTCAGTACTTT. This chain uses TRBV6-1 with TRBJ2-3, with a weak D call TRBD1 (5 bases). CDR3 length: 14 amino acids. Looked up from germline, CDR1 is MNHNS and CDR2 is SASEGT.